Given below is one T cell receptor beta chain in context. The data were obtained in a study of cytomegalovirus exposure and HLA in healthy donors. In the PCR, 60 Vbeta and 13 Jbeta primers were used. Produced via immunoSEQ multiplex PCR; TCRdb's table is partial and in-frame only. The sample has fewer than 250,000 clones, 79% seen once; the top ten hold roughly 1.6%. The ends lost 2 bases at V and 4 bases at J; junction bases unmatched: 7. This CDR3 contains 15 residues. Germline V gene sequence: CDR1 MGHDK, CDR2 SYGVNS. Sequencing was performed on PBMCs. The receptor was derived from a woman between 18 and 29 years old in good health and CMV-seronegative. V and J are TRBV25-1 and TRBJ1-2; 7 bases agree with TRBD1. The CDR3 loop is CASSEGDDRVYGYTF. In nucleotides, the CDR3 is TGTGCCAGCAGTGAAGGAGATGACAGGGTCTATGGCTACACCTTC.